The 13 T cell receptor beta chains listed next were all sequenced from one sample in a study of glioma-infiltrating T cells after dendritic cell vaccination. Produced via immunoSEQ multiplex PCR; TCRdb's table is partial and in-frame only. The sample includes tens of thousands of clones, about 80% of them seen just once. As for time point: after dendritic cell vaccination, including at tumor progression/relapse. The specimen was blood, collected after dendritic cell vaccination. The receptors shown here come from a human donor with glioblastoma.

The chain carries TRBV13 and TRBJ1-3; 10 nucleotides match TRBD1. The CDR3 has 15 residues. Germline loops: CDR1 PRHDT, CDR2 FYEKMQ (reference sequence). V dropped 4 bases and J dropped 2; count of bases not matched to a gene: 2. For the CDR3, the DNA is TGTGCCAGCAGCTCAGGACAGGGGGCTGGAAACACCATATATTTT. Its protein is CASSSGQGAGNTIYF.

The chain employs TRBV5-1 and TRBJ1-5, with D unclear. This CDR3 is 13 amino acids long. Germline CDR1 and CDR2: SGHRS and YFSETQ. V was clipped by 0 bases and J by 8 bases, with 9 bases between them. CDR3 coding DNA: TGCGCCAGCAGCTTGGACCCTCGGGAGCCCCAGCATTTT. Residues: CASSLDPREPQHF.

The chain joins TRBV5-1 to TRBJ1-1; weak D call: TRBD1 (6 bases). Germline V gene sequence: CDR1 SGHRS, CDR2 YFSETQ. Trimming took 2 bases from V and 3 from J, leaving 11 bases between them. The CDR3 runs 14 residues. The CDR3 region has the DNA TGCGCCAGCAGCTTCGTAGGGGGGGACACTGAAGCTTTCTTT. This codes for CASSFVGGDTEAFF.

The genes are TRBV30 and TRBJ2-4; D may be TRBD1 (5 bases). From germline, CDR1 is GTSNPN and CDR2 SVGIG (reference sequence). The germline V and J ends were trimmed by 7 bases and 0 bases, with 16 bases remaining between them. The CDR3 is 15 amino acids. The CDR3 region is CAFRAPPVAKNIQYF. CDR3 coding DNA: TGTGCCTTCAGGGCACCTCCGGTAGCCAAAAACATTCAGTACTTC.

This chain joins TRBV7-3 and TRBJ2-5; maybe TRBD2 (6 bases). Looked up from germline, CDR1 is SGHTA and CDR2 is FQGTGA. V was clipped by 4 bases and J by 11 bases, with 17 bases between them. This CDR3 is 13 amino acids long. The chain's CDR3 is CASSSGASGPQYF. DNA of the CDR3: TGTGCCAGCAGCTCGGGAGCCTCTGGGCCTCAGTACTTC.

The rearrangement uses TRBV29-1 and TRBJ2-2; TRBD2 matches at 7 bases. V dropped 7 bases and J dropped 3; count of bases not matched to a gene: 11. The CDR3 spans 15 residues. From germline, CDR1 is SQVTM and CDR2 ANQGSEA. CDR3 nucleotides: TGCAGCGCCCAGATCGAGGCGGGGGACACCGGGGAGCTGTTTTTT. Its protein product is CSAQIEAGDTGELFF.

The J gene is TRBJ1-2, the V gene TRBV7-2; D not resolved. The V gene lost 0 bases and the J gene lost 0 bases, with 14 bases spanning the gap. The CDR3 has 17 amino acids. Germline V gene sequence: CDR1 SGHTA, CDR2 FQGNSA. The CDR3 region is CASSLALGSETNYGYTF. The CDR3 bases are TGTGCCAGCAGCTTAGCGCTGGGTAGCGAGACTAACTATGGCTACACCTTC.

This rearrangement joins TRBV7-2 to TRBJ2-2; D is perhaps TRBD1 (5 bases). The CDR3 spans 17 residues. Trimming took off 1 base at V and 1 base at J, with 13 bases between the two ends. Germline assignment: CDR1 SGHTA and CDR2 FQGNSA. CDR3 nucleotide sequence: TGTGCCAGCAGCTTAGTTGTTTGGCAGGGGAACACCGGGGAGCTGTTTTTT. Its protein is CASSLVVWQGNTGELFF.

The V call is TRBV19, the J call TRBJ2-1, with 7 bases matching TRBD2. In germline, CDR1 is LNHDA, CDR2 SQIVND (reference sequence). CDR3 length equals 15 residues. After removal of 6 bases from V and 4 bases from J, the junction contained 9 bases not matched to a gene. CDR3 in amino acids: CASSLGRELYNEQFF. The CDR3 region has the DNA TGTGCCAGTAGCTTGGGGAGGGAGCTATACAATGAGCAGTTCTTC.

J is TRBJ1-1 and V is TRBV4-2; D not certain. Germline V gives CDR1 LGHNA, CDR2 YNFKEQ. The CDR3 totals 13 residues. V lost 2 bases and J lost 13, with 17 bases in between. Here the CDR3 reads CASSQSGAAKDFF. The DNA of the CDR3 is TGTGCCAGCAGCCAATCCGGAGCAGCCAAGGATTTCTTT.

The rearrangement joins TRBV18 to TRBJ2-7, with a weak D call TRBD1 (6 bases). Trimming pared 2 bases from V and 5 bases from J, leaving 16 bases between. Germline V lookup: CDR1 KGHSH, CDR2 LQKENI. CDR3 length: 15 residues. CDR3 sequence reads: CASSPGGTGINEQYF. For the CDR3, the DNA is TGTGCCAGCTCACCAGGGGGCACGGGGATTAACGAGCAGTACTTC.

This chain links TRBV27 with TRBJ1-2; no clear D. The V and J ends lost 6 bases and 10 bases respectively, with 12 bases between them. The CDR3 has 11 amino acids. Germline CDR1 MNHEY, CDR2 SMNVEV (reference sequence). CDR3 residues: CASREAHVYTF. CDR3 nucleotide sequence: TGTGCCAGCAGAGAAGCCCACGTCTACACCTTC.

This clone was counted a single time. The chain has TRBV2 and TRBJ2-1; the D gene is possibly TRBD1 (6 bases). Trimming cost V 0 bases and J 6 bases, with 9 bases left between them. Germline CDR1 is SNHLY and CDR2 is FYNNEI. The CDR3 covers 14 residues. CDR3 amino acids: CASSEAGAGNEQFF. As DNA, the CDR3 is TGTGCCAGCAGTGAAGCGGGGGCCGGCAATGAGCAGTTCTTC.